These 16 T cell receptor beta chains originate from one sample sequenced in a study of blood T cell repertoires in COVID-19. The method was immunoSEQ multiplex PCR; TCRdb's version includes in-frame clones alone and lacks a portion of them. The data hold 15,000 to 20,000 clones, with around three quarters observed a single time. The sample comprised peripheral blood. The origin of the receptors is a man between 65 and 80 years old with COVID-19, enrolled during active disease.

This rearrangement joins TRBV5-1 to TRBJ1-1; no clear D gene. This CDR3 spans 14 amino acids. The germline V gene encodes CDR1 SGHRS and CDR2 YFSETQ. Trimming took off 1 base at V and 0 bases at J, with 7 bases between the two ends. In DNA form, the CDR3 reads TGCGCCAGCAGCTTGAACATCATGAACACTGAAGCTTTCTTT. Amino acid sequence: CASSLNIMNTEAFF.

V and J are TRBV4-3 and TRBJ1-3; possibly TRBD1 for D (6 bases). The V gene's germline CDR1 is LGHNA and CDR2 YSLEER. Trimming took 4 bases from V and 4 from J, leaving 14 bases between them. The CDR3 contains 15 residues. The CDR3 region is CASSRVTGLGNTIYF. The CDR3 DNA is TGCGCCAGCAGCCGCGTCACAGGGCTCGGAAACACCATATATTTT.

The gene calls are TRBV7-2 and TRBJ1-2; D is ambiguous. The CDR3 covers 15 residues. CDR1 is SGHTA, CDR2 FQGNSA, per germline. V lost 1 base and J 4 bases, leaving 13 bases between the germline ends. CDR3 region: CASSLVLQVGYGYTF. In DNA form, the CDR3 reads TGTGCCAGCAGCTTAGTATTGCAGGTTGGCTATGGCTACACCTTC.

The chain carries TRBV19 and TRBJ1-4, with a possible D match to TRBD1 (5 bases). There are 15 residues in the CDR3. Germline V lookup: CDR1 LNHDA, CDR2 SQIVND (reference sequence). Trimming took off 5 bases at V and 1 base at J, with 11 bases between the two ends. Here the CDR3 reads CASSEQEITNEKLFF. CDR3 nucleotide sequence: TGTGCCAGTAGTGAACAGGAGATAACTAATGAAAAACTGTTTTTT.

This sequence joins TRBV7-8 and TRBJ1-1, with 9 bases aligning to TRBD1. Trimming took 4 bases from V and 4 from J; bases not matched to a gene: 13. The CDR3 has 17 residues. Per germline, CDR1 SGHVS and CDR2 FQNEAQ. The CDR3 nucleotides are TGTGCCAGCAGCTCGAGTCCCGGGACAGGGTTCGGCACTGAAGCTTTCTTT. Translating gives CASSSSPGTGFGTEAFF.

J is TRBJ1-6 and V is TRBV28, with TRBD1 matching 9 bases. This CDR3 spans 15 amino acids. Trimming took 5 bases from V and 8 from J; bases not matched to a gene: 7. Germline V CDR1 and CDR2: MDHEN, SYDVKM. The DNA of the CDR3 is TGTGCCAGCAGTCTAGAGACAGGGGGAGATTCACCCCTCCACTTT. It yields the protein CASSLETGGDSPLHF.

The gene calls are TRBV7-2 and TRBJ2-2; D is perhaps TRBD2 (5 bases). The CDR3 loop spans 13 amino acids. Germline loops: CDR1 SGHTA, CDR2 FQGNSA. V was trimmed by 2 bases and J by 8 bases, leaving 9 bases between them. CDR3 nucleotide sequence: TGTGCCAGCAGCTTATATGGGAGAGGGGAGCTGTTTTTT. Residues: CASSLYGRGELFF.

V and J are TRBV29-1 and TRBJ1-2, with TRBD1 matching 8 bases. Trimming removed 6 bases from V and 6 bases from J; junction bases left unmatched: 6. The V gene's germline CDR1 is SQVTM and CDR2 ANQGSEA. The CDR3 is 12 residues long. The CDR3 nucleotides are TGCAGCGTCGCCGGACAGGGTCATGGCTACACCTTC. Encoded protein: CSVAGQGHGYTF. Complete variable domain (other parts from reference TRBV29-1 and TRBJ1-2): SAVISQKPSRDICQRGTSLTIQCQVDSQVTMMFWYRQQPGQSLTLIATANQGSEATYESGFVIDKFPISRPNLTFSTLTVSNMSPEDSSIYLCSVAGQGHGYTFGSGTRLTVV.

There are a few counts of this clone. CDR3 region: CASSPGQEPWEQYF. Written as DNA, the CDR3 is TGTGCCAGCTCACCAGGACAGGAGCCTTGGGAGCAGTACTTC. This rearrangement joins TRBV18 to TRBJ2-7, with 7 bases matching TRBD1. There are 14 residues in the CDR3. The V gene end was trimmed by 2 bases and the J gene end by 7 bases; junction bases not matched to a gene: 8. Germline loops: CDR1 KGHSH, CDR2 LQKENI.

This chain links TRBV6-1 with TRBJ1-5; TRBD1 aligns across 7 bases. The CDR3 spans 17 residues. V was pared by 2 bases and J by 3 bases, with 10 bases of the junction left unmatched. CDR1 and CDR2 (germline): MNHNS, SASEGT. CDR3: CASSELHRGSINQPQHF. The CDR3, as DNA: TGTGCCAGCAGTGAATTACACAGGGGCTCCATCAATCAGCCCCAGCATTTT.

This clone was counted a few times. This chain uses TRBV10-3 with TRBJ1-5, with unresolved D. Germline loops: CDR1 ENHRY, CDR2 SYGVKD. The length of the CDR3 is 12 residues. Trimming left V 6 bases short and J 3 bases short, with 6 bases between. The CDR3 region is CAIRQPNQPQHF. The CDR3 DNA follows: TGTGCCATCAGACAGCCCAATCAGCCCCAGCATTTT.

The chain couples TRBV14 to TRBJ2-1; D ambiguous. Germline V gene data show CDR1 as SGHDN and CDR2 as FVKESK. The CDR3 is 13 amino acids. V lost 3 bases to trimming and J lost 2 bases, with 5 bases between them. Written as DNA, the CDR3 is TGTGCCAGCAGCCACTCCGCCTACAATGAGCAGTTCTTC. Protein sequence: CASSHSAYNEQFF.

This sequence joins TRBV5-1 and TRBJ2-7; the match to TRBD2 covers 9 bases. The CDR3 sequence is 15 residues long. Germline values: CDR1 SGHRS, CDR2 YFSETQ. J gave up 1 base and V 4 bases, and 6 bases lay outside the gene matches. CDR3: CASSAQTSGSYEQYF. As DNA, the CDR3 is TGCGCCAGCAGCGCCCAGACTAGCGGATCCTACGAGCAGTACTTC.

This clone has only one observation. The CDR3 reads CASSSPGQGYEQYF. CDR3 in DNA: TGTGCCAGCAGCTCGCCGGGACAGGGCTACGAGCAGTACTTC. The chain combines TRBV7-2 with TRBJ2-7; 9 bases agree with TRBD1. The J segment lost 3 bases and the V segment lost 4 bases, leaving 4 bases of the junction unmatched. CDR3 size: 14 residues. In germline, CDR1 is SGHTA, CDR2 FQGNSA.

This chain links TRBV6-5 with TRBJ1-2; D perhaps matches TRBD1 (6 bases). The CDR3 consists of 11 residues. The V end was cut by 6 bases, the J end by 8 bases, with 10 bases between. CDR1 and CDR2 from the germline V gene are MNHEY and SVGAGI. The CDR3 DNA is TGTGCCAGCAGCCCAGGGGCCGGCTACACCTTC. This gives the protein CASSPGAGYTF.

The chain is built from TRBV5-1 and TRBJ2-2; 7 bases align to TRBD1. The J segment lost 6 bases and the V segment lost 0 bases, leaving 5 bases of the junction unmatched. The CDR3 spans 15 residues. Germline V lookup: CDR1 SGHRS, CDR2 YFSETQ. CDR3 DNA: TGCGCCAGCAGCTTGGGTTCGCAGGGGGCCGGGGAGCTGTTTTTT. Its translation: CASSLGSQGAGELFF.